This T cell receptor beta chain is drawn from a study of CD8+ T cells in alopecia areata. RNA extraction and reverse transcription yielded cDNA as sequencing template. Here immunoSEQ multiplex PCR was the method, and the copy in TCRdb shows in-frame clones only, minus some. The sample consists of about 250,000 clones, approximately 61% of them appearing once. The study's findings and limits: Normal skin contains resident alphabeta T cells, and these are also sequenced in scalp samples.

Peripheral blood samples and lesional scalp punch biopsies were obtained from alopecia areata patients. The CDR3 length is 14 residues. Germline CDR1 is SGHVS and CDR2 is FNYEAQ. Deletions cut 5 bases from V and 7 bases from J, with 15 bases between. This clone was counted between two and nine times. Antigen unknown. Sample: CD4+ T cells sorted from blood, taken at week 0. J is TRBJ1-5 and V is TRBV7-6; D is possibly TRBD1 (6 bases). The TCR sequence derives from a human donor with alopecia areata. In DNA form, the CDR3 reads TGTGCCAGCAGCCAACAGGGAGGAGGACAGCCCCAGCATTTT. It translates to CASSQQGGGQPQHF.